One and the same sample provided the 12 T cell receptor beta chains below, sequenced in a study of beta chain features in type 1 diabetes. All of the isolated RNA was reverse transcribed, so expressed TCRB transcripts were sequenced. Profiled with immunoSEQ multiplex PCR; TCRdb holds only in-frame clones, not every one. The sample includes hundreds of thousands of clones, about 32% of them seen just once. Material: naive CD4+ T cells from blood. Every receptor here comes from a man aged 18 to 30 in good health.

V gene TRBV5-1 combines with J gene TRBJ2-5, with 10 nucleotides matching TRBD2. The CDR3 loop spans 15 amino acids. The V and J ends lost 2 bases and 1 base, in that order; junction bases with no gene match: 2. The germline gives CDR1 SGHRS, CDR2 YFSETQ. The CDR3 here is CASSFASGGQETQYF. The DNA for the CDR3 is TGCGCCAGCAGCTTCGCTAGCGGGGGCCAAGAGACCCAGTACTTC.

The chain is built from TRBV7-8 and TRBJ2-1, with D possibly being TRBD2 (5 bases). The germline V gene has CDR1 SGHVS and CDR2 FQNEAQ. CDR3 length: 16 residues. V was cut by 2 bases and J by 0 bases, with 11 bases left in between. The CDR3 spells CASSLRGEYSYNEQFF. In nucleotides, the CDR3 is TGTGCCAGCAGCTTACGTGGGGAGTACTCCTACAATGAGCAGTTCTTC.

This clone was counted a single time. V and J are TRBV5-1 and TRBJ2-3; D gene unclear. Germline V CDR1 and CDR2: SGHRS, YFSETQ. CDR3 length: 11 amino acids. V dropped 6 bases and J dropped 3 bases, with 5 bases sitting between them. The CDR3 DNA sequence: TGCGCCAGCAAGGAAACAGATACGCAGTATTTT. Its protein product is CASKETDTQYF.

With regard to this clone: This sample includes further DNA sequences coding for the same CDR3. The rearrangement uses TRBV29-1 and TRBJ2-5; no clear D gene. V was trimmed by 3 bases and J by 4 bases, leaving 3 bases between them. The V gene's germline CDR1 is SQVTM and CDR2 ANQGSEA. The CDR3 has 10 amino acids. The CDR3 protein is CSVERETQYF. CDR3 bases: TGCAGCGTTGAGCGAGAGACCCAGTACTTC.

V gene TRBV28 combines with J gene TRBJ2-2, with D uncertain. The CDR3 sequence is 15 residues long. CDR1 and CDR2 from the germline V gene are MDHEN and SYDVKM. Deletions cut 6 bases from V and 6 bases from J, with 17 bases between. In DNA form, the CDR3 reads TGTGCCAGCAGCGGGCCCCCCAAGATACCCGGGGAGCTGTTTTTT. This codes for CASSGPPKIPGELFF.

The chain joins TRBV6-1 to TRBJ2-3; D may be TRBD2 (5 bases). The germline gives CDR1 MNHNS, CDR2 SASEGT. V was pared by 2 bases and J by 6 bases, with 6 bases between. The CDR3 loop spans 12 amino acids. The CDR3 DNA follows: TGTGCCAGCAGTGAAAGGAGGGATACGCAGTATTTT. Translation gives CASSERRDTQYF.

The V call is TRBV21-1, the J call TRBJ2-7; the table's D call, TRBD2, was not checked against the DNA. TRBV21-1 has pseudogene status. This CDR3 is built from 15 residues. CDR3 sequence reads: CASSKATSGRSEQYF. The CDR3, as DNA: TGTGCCAGCAGCAAAGCGACTAGCGGGAGATCCGAGCAGTACTTC.

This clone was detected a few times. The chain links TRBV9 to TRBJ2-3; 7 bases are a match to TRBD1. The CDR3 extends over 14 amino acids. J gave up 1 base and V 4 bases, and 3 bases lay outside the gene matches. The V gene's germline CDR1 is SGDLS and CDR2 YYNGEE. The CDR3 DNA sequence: TGTGCCAGCAGCCCTCAGGGGGGCACAGATACGCAGTATTTT. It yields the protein CASSPQGGTDTQYF.

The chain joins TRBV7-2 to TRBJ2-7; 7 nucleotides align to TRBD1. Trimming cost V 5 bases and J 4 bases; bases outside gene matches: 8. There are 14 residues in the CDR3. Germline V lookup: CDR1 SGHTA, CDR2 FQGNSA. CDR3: CASSSRDRGYEQYF. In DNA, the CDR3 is TGTGCCAGCAGCAGCCGGGACAGAGGATACGAGCAGTACTTC.

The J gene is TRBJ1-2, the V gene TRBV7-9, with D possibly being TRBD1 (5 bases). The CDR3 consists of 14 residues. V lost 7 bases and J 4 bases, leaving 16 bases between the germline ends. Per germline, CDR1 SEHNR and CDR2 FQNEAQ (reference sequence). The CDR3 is CASTLSGDGYGYTF. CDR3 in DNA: TGTGCCAGCACCCTTAGCGGGGACGGCTATGGCTACACCTTC.

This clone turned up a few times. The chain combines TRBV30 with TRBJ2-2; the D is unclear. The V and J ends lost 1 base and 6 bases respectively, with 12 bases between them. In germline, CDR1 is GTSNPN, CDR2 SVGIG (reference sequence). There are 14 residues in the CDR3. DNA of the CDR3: TGTGCCTGGAGTGGTAGCCCTGGCGCCGGGGAGCTGTTTTTT. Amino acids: CAWSGSPGAGELFF.

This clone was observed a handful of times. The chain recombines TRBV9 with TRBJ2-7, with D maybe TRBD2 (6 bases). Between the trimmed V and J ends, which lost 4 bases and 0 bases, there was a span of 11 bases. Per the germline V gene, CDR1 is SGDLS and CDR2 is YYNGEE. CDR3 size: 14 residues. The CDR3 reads CASSPPGSSYEQYF. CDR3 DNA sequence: TGTGCCAGCAGCCCCCCCGGGAGCTCCTACGAGCAGTACTTC.